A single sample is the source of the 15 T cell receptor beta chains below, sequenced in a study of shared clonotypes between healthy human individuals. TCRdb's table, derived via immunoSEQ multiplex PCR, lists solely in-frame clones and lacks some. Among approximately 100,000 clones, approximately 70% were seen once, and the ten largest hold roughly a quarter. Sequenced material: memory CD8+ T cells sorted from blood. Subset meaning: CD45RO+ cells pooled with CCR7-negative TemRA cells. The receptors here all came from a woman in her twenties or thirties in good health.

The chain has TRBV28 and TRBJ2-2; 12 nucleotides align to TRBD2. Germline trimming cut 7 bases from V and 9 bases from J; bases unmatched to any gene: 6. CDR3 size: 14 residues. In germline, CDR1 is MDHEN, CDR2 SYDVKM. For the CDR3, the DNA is TGTGCCAGCATGTCTAGCGGGAGGGCCCGGGAGCTGTTTTTT. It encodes CASMSSGRARELFF.

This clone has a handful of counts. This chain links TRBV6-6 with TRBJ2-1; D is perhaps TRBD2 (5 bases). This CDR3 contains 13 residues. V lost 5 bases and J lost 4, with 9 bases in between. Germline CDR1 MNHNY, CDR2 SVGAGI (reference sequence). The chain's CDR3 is CASSPRDYNEQFF. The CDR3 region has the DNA TGTGCCAGCAGTCCCCGGGATTACAATGAGCAGTTCTTC.

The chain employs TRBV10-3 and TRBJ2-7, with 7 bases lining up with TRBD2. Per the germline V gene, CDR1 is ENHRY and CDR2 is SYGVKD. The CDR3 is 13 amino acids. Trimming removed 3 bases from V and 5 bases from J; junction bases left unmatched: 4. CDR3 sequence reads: CAISDERENEQYF. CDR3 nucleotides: TGTGCCATCAGTGATGAGCGGGAAAACGAGCAGTACTTC.

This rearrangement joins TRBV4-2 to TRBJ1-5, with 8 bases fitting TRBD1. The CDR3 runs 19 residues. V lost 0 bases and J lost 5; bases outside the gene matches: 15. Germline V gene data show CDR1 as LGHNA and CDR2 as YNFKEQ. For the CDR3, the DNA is TGTGCCAGCAGCCAAGATCTATTGGGACGGCAGGGGGCATATCAGCCCCAGCATTTT. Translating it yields CASSQDLLGRQGAYQPQHF.

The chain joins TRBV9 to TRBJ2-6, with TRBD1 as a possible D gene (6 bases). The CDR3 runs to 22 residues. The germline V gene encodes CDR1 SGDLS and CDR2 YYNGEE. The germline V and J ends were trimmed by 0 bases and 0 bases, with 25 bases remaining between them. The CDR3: CASSVDPWTAVHPYSGANVLTF. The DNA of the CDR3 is TGTGCCAGCAGCGTAGACCCCTGGACAGCCGTACATCCCTACTCTGGGGCCAACGTCCTGACTTTC.

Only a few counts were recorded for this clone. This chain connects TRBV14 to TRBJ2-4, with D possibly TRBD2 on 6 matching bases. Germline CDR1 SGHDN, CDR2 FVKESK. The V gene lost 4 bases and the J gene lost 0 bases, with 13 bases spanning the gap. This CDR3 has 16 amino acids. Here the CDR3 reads CASSRVGGLAKNIQYF. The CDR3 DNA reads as TGTGCCAGCAGCCGTGTTGGGGGACTAGCCAAAAACATTCAGTACTTC.

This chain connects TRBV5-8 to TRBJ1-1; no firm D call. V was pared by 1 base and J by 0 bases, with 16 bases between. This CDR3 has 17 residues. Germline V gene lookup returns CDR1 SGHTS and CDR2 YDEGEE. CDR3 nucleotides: TGTGCCAGCAGCTTGTGGCGGGGAAGTGTGATGAACACTGAAGCTTTCTTT. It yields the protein CASSLWRGSVMNTEAFF.

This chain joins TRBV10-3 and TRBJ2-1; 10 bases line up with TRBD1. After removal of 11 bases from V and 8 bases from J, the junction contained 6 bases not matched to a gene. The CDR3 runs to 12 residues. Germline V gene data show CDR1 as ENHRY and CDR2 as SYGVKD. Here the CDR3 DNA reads TGTGCCTCCGGGACAGGGGATGATGAGCAGTTCTTC. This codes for CASGTGDDEQFF.

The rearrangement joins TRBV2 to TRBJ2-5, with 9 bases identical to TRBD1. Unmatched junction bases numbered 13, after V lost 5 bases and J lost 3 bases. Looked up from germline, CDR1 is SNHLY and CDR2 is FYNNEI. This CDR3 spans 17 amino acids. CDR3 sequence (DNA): TGTGCCAGCAGTTTCTTCCCCCGGGACAGGGTCGAAGAGACCCAGTACTTC. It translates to CASSFFPRDRVEETQYF.

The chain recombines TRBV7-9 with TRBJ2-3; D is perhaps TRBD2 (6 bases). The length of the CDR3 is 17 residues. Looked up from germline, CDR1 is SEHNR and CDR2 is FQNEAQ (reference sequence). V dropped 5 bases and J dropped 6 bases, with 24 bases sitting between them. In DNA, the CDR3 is TGTGCCAGCAGCCCAAGCCTTAACGGGAGAGAAGGGGATACGCAGTATTTT. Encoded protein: CASSPSLNGREGDTQYF.

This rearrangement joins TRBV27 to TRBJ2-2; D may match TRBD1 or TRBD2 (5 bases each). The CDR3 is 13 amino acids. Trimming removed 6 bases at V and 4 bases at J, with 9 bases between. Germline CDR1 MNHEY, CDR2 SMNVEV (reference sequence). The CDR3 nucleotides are TGTGCCAGCAGGGGGACGATCACCGGGGAGCTGTTTTTT. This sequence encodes CASRGTITGELFF.

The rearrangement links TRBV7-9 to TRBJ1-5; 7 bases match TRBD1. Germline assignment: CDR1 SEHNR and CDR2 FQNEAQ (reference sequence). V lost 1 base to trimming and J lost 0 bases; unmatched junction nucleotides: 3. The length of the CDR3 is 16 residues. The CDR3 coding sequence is TGTGCCAGCAGCTTAGTTAAGGGGGCTAGCAATCAGCCCCAGCATTTT. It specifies CASSLVKGASNQPQHF. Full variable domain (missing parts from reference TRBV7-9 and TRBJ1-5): DTGVSQNPRHKITKRGQNVTFRCDPISEHNRLYWYRQTLGQGPEFLTYFQNEAQLEKSRLLSDRFSAERPKGSFSTLEIQRTEQGDSAMYLCASSLVKGASNQPQHFGDGTRLSIL.

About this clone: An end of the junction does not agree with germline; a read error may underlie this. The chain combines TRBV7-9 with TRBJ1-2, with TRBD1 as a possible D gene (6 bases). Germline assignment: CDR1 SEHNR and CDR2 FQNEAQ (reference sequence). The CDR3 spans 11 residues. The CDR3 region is CASTDDRPFAF. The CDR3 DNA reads TGTGCCAGCACCGACGACAGGCCCTTCGCCTTC.

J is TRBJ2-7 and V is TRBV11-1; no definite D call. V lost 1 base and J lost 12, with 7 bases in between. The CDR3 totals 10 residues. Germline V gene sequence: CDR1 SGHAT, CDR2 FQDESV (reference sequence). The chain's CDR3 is CASSLDETYF. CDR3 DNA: TGTGCCAGCAGCTTAGATGAGACGTACTTC.

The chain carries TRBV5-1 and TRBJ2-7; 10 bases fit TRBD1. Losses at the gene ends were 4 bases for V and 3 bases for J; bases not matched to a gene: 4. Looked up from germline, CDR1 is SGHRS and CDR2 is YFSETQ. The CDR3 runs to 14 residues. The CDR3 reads CASSIRDRGYEQYF. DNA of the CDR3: TGCGCCAGCAGCATCCGGGACAGGGGCTACGAGCAGTACTTC.